The sample holds a few counts of the clone carrying this T cell receptor (beta chain). Germline CDR1 reads SEHNR; CDR2 reads FQNEAQ (reference sequence). The CDR3 has 13 residues. V was trimmed by 5 bases and J by 7 bases, leaving 14 bases between them. This sample stems from a study of technical replicates of blood from a few donors. This table comes from immunoSEQ multiplex PCR, and its TCRdb copy is limited to in-frame clones, with some not included. There are about 99,000 clones in the sample; about 95% occur only once, and 0.2% to 0.25% lies in the top ten. The TCR originated in a human donor in good health. Sequencing was done on a sample of T cells isolated from PBMCs. The chain carries TRBV7-9 and TRBJ1-2; D is uncertain. As DNA, the CDR3 is TGTGCCAGCAGCCCCGAGTACCAACCTGGCTACACCTTC. Its translation is CASSPEYQPGYTF.